The 16 T cell receptor beta chains reported below all come from one sample, sequenced in a study of beta chain features in type 1 diabetes (dated by TCRdb to the late 2010s). Broad study findings and their caveats: Type 1 diabetes patients showed a moderate but significant shortening of TCRB CDR3 length in all four CD4+ subsets.

These receptors have no known antigen. Library preparation employed the immunoSEQ multiplex PCR assay. The entire isolated RNA was reverse transcribed using the High Capacity cDNA Reverse Transcription Kit, and thus expressed TCRB transcripts were sequenced. This immuneACCESS table, as held by TCRdb, lists in-frame sequences with V and J called but not all clones. Of the missing ones, under half trace to an unresolved V gene in checked studies; the others have no known cause. The sample table lists roughly 330,000 clones, approximately 12% of them with a count of one. The ten top clones hold around 0.016% of the sample. Input material: naive CD4+ T cells from blood. The cell subset or site label corresponds to: true naive CD4+ T cells. The receptors shown here come from a woman aged 18-29 years with type 1 diabetes.

CDR3 loop: CASSVPGQGFYGYTF. In DNA form, the CDR3 reads TGTGCCAGCAGTGTTCCGGGACAGGGTTTCTATGGCTACACCTTC. The rearrangement uses TRBV25-1 and TRBJ1-2; 9 bases line up with TRBD1. With 4 bases clipped from V and 4 bases from J, the junction kept 7 bases outside the gene matches. The germline V gene encodes CDR1 MGHDK and CDR2 SYGVNS. CDR3 length equals 15 residues.

V gene TRBV7-8 combines with J gene TRBJ2-1; 8 nucleotides align to TRBD2. Germline CDR1 SGHVS, CDR2 FQNEAQ. This CDR3 is built from 17 residues. Trimming cost V 5 bases and J 2 bases; bases outside gene matches: 11. CDR3 sequence reads: CASSPERETKPYNEQFF. DNA of the CDR3: TGTGCCAGCAGCCCCGAGCGGGAGACGAAGCCCTACAATGAGCAGTTCTTC.

The rearrangement links TRBV11-2 to TRBJ2-5; tentatively, D is TRBD2 (6 bases). The CDR3 spans 15 residues. The V gene lost 6 bases and the J gene lost 4 bases, with 18 bases spanning the gap. The V gene's germline CDR1 is SGHAT and CDR2 FQNNGV. In DNA form, the CDR3 reads TGTGCCAGCAGACCTACTAGCACCGCTAGAGAGACCCAGTACTTC. Translation gives CASRPTSTARETQYF.

With regard to this clone: The sample carries other DNA sequences with the same CDR3. The V and J genes are TRBV30 and TRBJ2-7; the D is unclear. The germline V and J ends were trimmed by 2 bases and 0 bases, with 5 bases remaining between them. CDR1 and CDR2 from the germline V gene are GTSNPN and SVGIG (reference sequence). CDR3 length: 12 amino acids. CDR3 DNA: TGTGCCTGGAGTCCAGGCTCCTACGAGCAGTACTTC. It translates to CAWSPGSYEQYF.

The chain carries TRBV5-1 and TRBJ2-1; 7 nucleotides match TRBD2. The CDR3 length is 15 residues. Germline V gene sequence: CDR1 SGHRS, CDR2 YFSETQ. V lost 1 base, J lost 4 bases, and 5 bases stayed unmatched. The chain's CDR3 is CASSLSSGSYNEQFF. In DNA form, the CDR3 reads TGCGCCAGCAGCTTGTCTAGCGGTTCATACAATGAGCAGTTCTTC. Based on the CDR3 plus reference TRBV5-1 and TRBJ2-1, the full variable domain is KAGVTQTPRYLIKTRGQQVTLSCSPISGHRSVSWYQQTPGQGLQFLFEYFSETQRNKGNFPGRFSGRQFSNSRSEMNVSTLELGDSALYLCASSLSSGSYNEQFFGPGTRLTVL.

V usage is TRBV2 and J usage is TRBJ1-1; unclear D gene. Germline CDR1 reads SNHLY; CDR2 reads FYNNEI. There are 12 residues in the CDR3. V dropped 7 bases and J dropped 0 bases, with 6 bases sitting between them. CDR3 nucleotide sequence: TGTGCCAGCAACAGAATGAACACTGAAGCTTTCTTT. It is translated as CASNRMNTEAFF.

The chain joins TRBV10-1 to TRBJ2-5; D is undetermined. Per the germline V gene, CDR1 is WNHNN and CDR2 is SYGVQD (reference sequence). The CDR3 has 13 residues. Trimming cost V 4 bases and J 2 bases, with 8 bases left between them. This CDR3 reads CASSVERQETQYF. CDR3 DNA sequence: TGCGCCAGCAGTGTTGAACGGCAAGAGACCCAGTACTTC.

The chain joins TRBV19 to TRBJ2-2; 8 nucleotides line up with TRBD1. With V trimmed by 8 bases and J by 0 bases, 5 bases remained unmatched. This CDR3 region has 15 residues. From germline, CDR1 is LNHDA and CDR2 SQIVND (reference sequence). This chain's CDR3 is CASLLQGANTGELFF. For the CDR3, the DNA is TGTGCCAGTTTACTACAGGGGGCGAACACCGGGGAGCTGTTTTTT. Full variable domain (missing parts from reference TRBV19 and TRBJ2-2): DGGITQSPKYLFRKEGQNVTLSCEQNLNHDAMYWYRQDPGQGLRLIYYSQIVNDFQKGDIAEGYSVSREKKESFPLTVTSAQKNPTAFYLCASLLQGANTGELFFGEGSRLTVL.

This clone appeared a few times. The chain couples TRBV5-1 to TRBJ2-1; weak D call: TRBD2 (6 bases). Germline CDR1 and CDR2: SGHRS and YFSETQ. This CDR3 has 17 amino acids. V gave up 4 bases and J gave up 0 bases, with 17 bases separating them. The CDR3 loop reads CASSPEGGDLSYNEQFF. CDR3 in DNA: TGCGCCAGCAGCCCGGAGGGAGGCGATCTCTCCTACAATGAGCAGTTCTTC.

V gene TRBV4-1 combines with J gene TRBJ2-7; 7 bases are shared with TRBD2. CDR1 and CDR2 from the germline V gene are MGHRA and YSYEKL. Trimming removed 1 base from V and 7 bases from J; junction bases left unmatched: 13. The CDR3 totals 16 residues. In DNA form, the CDR3 reads TGCGCCAGCAGCCAAGGCTGGGGGGAGCGGGGAGGGGAGCAGTACTTC. Translating gives CASSQGWGERGGEQYF.

The V and J genes are TRBV9 and TRBJ2-3; 8 bases map to TRBD2. The CDR3 loop spans 15 amino acids. The junction had 5 bases not matched to a gene; V was cut back by 3 bases and J by 2 bases. Germline V gene sequence: CDR1 SGDLS, CDR2 YYNGEE. The CDR3 DNA is TGTGCCAGCAGCGAAACTAGCGGATACACAGATACGCAGTATTTT. It translates to CASSETSGYTDTQYF.

The chain carries TRBV15 and TRBJ2-7, with a weak D call TRBD2 (5 bases). This CDR3 region has 15 residues. Germline CDR1 and CDR2: LNHNV and YYDKDF (reference sequence). CDR3 region: CATSRDAKGAYGQYV. The CDR3 DNA sequence: TGTGCCACCAGCAGAGATGCAAAGGGAGCCTACGGGCAGTACGTC.

This clone was observed a handful of times. This rearrangement joins TRBV28 to TRBJ2-6; weak D call: TRBD1 (5 bases). CDR3 length: 14 amino acids. V dropped 10 bases and J dropped 1 base, with 11 bases sitting between them. Germline-derived CDR1 and CDR2 are MDHEN and SYDVKM. CDR3 nucleotides: TGTGCCACCCAAGACAGTTCTGGGGCCAACGTCCTGACTTTC. Its translation: CATQDSSGANVLTF. Drawing the rest from reference TRBV28 and TRBJ2-6, the complete variable domain is DVKVTQSSRYLVKRTGEKVFLECVQDMDHENMFWYRQDPGLGLRLIYFSYDVKMKEKGDIPEGYSVSREKKERFSLILESASTNQTSMYLCATQDSSGANVLTFGAGSRLTVL.

This clone was detected only a few times. V and J are TRBV6-1 and TRBJ2-7; unclear D gene. Deletions cut 2 bases from V and 3 bases from J, with 5 bases between. There are 12 residues in the CDR3. CDR1 and CDR2 (germline): MNHNS, SASEGT. The CDR3 nucleotides are TGTGCCAGCAGTGAAAACAGCTACGAGCAGTACGTC. Its translation: CASSENSYEQYV.

This chain links TRBV28 with TRBJ1-5; 10 bases agree with TRBD1. Germline lookup yields CDR1 MDHEN and CDR2 SYDVKM. This CDR3 comprises 15 residues. The V segment lost 2 bases and the J segment 7 bases; nucleotides outside the gene matches: 5. The CDR3 loop reads CASSLPTGGLQPQHF. The CDR3 DNA reads as TGTGCCAGCAGTTTACCGACAGGGGGCTTGCAGCCCCAGCATTTT.

This clone was observed a few times. In nucleotides, the CDR3 is TGTGCCAGCAGCTTGCAGGCGACAGGGAGGTTTGGGACGCAGTATTTT. Its translation: CASSLQATGRFGTQYF. The chain has TRBV7-9 and TRBJ2-3, with a possible D match to TRBD1 (7 bases). Germline V gives CDR1 SEHNR, CDR2 FQNEAQ (reference sequence). Trimming pared 3 bases from V and 9 bases from J, leaving 22 bases between. CDR3 length: 16 residues.